This TCR beta chain emerged from a study of immune evolution from preneoplasia to lung adenocarcinoma. Remarks on this clone: What it binds is unknown.

The data were produced by immunoSEQ multiplex PCR, yet TCRdb's version contains in-frame clones alone and is incomplete. The repertoire holds under 3,500 clones, with around three quarters as singletons. Study results and limitations: Normal lung had highest clonality; later lesions appeared denser, more diverse.

Source material: FFPE adjacent normal lung tissue. The sequence came from an older donor with lung adenocarcinoma.

CDR3 amino acids: CASSVRRSQETQYF. The DNA of the CDR3 is TGTGCCAGCAGCGTTCGACGGAGCCAAGAGACCCAGTACTTC. The gene calls are TRBV9 and TRBJ2-5; D not resolved. This CDR3 region has 14 residues. Germline lookup yields CDR1 SGDLS and CDR2 YYNGEE. V shed 2 bases and J shed 1 base, with 9 bases lying between them.